The 9 T cell receptor beta chains below all came from one sample that was sequenced in a study of human T cells and chemical hapten exposure. One entry per CDR3 protein results from TCRdb running MiXCR on the RACE reads. The profile covers roughly 56,000 distinct CDR3 sequences, with more than 9% appearing a single time and approximately 9.5% taken by the ten largest. Time point specified: pre-sensitization, week 0. Treatment reported: therapeutic diphenylcyclopropenone sensitization with weekly scalp DPC. Unfractionated whole blood served as the source for total RNA extraction. The source material was whole blood, sampled in connection with sensitization to the hapten diphenylcyclopropenone (DPC). The receptors derive from a woman in her twenties or thirties with alopecia areata. Some clones in this sample may be carry-over from other donors' samples.

The sample holds many counts of this clonotype. The chain couples TRBV6-2 or TRBV6-3 to TRBJ1-1; 8 bases align to TRBD1. The germline V gene encodes CDR1 MNHEY and CDR2 SVGEGT. The trim removed 4 bases at V and 3 bases at J, leaving 4 bases unmatched. CDR3 length: 14 amino acids. As DNA, the CDR3 is TGTGCCAGCAGTTCCCAGGGACAGGACACTGAAGCTTTCTTT. Translated: CASSSQGQDTEAFF.

This clonotype came up a few times. The chain recombines TRBV21-1 with TRBJ1-1; the DNA was not compared with TRBD1, the D call given in the table. TRBV21-1 is recorded as a pseudogene. This CDR3 has 13 amino acids. This CDR3 reads CASMGQPNTEAFF. The CDR3 DNA reads TGTGCCAGCATGGGACAGCCGAACACTGAAGCTTTCTTT.

This clonotype occurred many times. The chain uses TRBV4-1 and TRBJ1-5; 11 bases are shared with TRBD1. With V trimmed by 0 bases and J by 5 bases, 6 bases remained unmatched. The CDR3 consists of 17 residues. Germline lookup yields CDR1 MGHRA and CDR2 YSYEKL. The CDR3 protein is CASSQDLWDRGDQPQHF. In DNA form, the CDR3 reads TGCGCCAGCAGCCAAGATCTTTGGGACAGGGGGGATCAGCCCCAGCATTTT.

This clonotype has just a few counts. This rearrangement joins TRBV10-3 to TRBJ1-1, with a tentative D call TRBD1 (6 bases). The CDR3 length is 15 residues. The germline gives CDR1 ENHRY, CDR2 SYGVKD. V lost 4 bases and J 0 bases, leaving 12 bases between the germline ends. The CDR3 sequence is CAISGGTGMNTEAFF. The CDR3 DNA sequence: TGTGCCATCAGTGGTGGCACAGGGATGAACACTGAAGCTTTCTTT.

This clonotype was observed at least ten times. The CDR3 is CASSPTGSNQPQHF. Here the CDR3 DNA reads TGTGCCAGCAGCCCAACGGGTAGCAATCAGCCCCAGCATTTT. The chain links TRBV7-9 to TRBJ1-5, with D unresolved. The V end was cut by 5 bases, the J end by 0 bases, with 8 bases between. This CDR3 comprises 14 residues. Germline values: CDR1 SEHNR, CDR2 FQNEAQ (reference sequence).

J is TRBJ2-2 and V is TRBV2; TRBD1 matches at 7 bases. The CDR3 is made up of 16 amino acids. Losses at the gene ends were 6 bases for V and 2 bases for J; bases not matched to a gene: 9. Germline CDR1 and CDR2: SNHLY and FYNNEI. The DNA of the CDR3 is TGTGCCAGCAGAAAGGGACAGTTGAGCAACACCGGGGAGCTGTTTTTT. Translating gives CASRKGQLSNTGELFF.

This clonotype was detected ten times or more. The chain couples TRBV29-1 to TRBJ1-1, with TRBD1 matching 7 bases. The CDR3 is 15 residues long. Germline CDR1 SQVTM, CDR2 ANQGSEA. J lost 3 bases, V lost 8 bases, and 15 bases had no gene match. This chain's CDR3 is CSLAYSGGEDTEAFF. The CDR3 DNA is TGCAGCCTTGCCTATTCAGGGGGGGAGGACACTGAAGCTTTCTTT.

The chain recombines TRBV15 with TRBJ2-2; D call uncertain. The germline gives CDR1 LNHNV, CDR2 YYDKDF (reference sequence). This CDR3 has 15 residues. The V end lost 0 bases, the J end lost 1 base, and 6 bases lay between the germline ends. The CDR3 loop reads CATSRDFGNTGELFF. CDR3 DNA: TGTGCCACCAGCAGAGATTTCGGGAACACCGGGGAGCTGTTTTTT.

This clonotype was seen more than once but under ten times. The chain joins TRBV27 to TRBJ1-1; TRBD1 matches 8 bases. The CDR3 totals 15 residues. Trimming removed 9 bases from V and 0 bases from J; junction bases left unmatched: 9. CDR1 and CDR2 (germline): MNHEY, SMNVEV (reference sequence). DNA for the CDR3: TGTGCCAGTACCCTCCGGACAGGGCTGAACACTGAAGCTTTCTTT. Amino acids: CASTLRTGLNTEAFF.